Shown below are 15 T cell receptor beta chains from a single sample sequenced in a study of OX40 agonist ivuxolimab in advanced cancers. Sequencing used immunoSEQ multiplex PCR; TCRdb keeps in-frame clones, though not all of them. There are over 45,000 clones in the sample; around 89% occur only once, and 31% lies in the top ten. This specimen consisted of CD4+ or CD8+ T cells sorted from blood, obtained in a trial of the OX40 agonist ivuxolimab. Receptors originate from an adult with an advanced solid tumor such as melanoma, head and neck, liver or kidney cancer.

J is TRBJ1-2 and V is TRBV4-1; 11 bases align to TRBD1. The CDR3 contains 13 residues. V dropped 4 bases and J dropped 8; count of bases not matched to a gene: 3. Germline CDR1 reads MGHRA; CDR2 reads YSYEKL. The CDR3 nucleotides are TGCGCCAGCAGCCCGGGACAGGGGGACGGCTACACCTTC. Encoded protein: CASSPGQGDGYTF.

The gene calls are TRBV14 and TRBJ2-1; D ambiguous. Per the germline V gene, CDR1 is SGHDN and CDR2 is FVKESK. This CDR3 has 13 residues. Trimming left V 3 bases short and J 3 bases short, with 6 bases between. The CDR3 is CASSHDNYNEQFF. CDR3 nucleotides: TGTGCCAGCAGCCACGACAACTACAATGAGCAGTTCTTC.

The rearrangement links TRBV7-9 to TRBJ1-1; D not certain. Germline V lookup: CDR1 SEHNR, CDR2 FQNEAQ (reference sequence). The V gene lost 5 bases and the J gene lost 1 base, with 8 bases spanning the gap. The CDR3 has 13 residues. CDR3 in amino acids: CASSPRSNTEAFF. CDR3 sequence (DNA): TGTGCCAGCAGCCCCCGGTCGAACACTGAAGCTTTCTTT.

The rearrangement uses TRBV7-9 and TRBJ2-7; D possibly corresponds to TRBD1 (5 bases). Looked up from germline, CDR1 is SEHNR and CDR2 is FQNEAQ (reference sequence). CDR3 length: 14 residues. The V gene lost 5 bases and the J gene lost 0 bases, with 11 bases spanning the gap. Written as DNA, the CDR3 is TGTGCCAGCAGCACCGCGGACACCTCCTACGAGCAGTACTTC. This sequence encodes CASSTADTSYEQYF.

The CDR3 DNA sequence: TGTGCCAGTAGTACGGGGATTAATGAGCAGTTCTTC. It translates to CASSTGINEQFF. The chain links TRBV19 to TRBJ2-1; D is perhaps TRBD2 (5 bases). The CDR3 sequence is 12 residues long. Deletions cut 4 bases from V and 7 bases from J, with 8 bases between. Germline CDR1 LNHDA, CDR2 SQIVND (reference sequence).

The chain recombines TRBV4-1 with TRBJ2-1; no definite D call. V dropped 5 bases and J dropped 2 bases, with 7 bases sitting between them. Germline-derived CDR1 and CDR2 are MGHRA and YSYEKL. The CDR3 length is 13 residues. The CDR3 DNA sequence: TGCGCCAGCAGCGGGCTGGCCTACAATGAGCAGTTCTTC. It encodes CASSGLAYNEQFF.

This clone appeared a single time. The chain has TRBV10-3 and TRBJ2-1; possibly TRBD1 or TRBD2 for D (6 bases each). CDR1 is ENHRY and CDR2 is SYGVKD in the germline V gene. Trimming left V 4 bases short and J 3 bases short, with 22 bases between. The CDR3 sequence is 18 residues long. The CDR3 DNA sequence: TGTGCCATCAGTGCGGGACCAGAGGGGGGCGAGGTCTACAATGAGCAGTTCTTC. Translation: CAISAGPEGGEVYNEQFF.

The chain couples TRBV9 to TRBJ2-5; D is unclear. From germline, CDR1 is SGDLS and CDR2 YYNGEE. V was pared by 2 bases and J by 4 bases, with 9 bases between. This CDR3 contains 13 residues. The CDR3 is CASSVIDGETQYF. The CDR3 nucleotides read TGTGCCAGCAGCGTTATAGATGGAGAGACCCAGTACTTC.

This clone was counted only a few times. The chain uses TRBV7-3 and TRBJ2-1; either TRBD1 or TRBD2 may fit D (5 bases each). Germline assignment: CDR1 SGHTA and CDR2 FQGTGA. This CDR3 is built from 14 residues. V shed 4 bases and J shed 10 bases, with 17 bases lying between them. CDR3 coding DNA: TGTGCCAGCAGCTCCTCCGGGACCGCGGAGGAGCAGTTCTTC. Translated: CASSSSGTAEEQFF.

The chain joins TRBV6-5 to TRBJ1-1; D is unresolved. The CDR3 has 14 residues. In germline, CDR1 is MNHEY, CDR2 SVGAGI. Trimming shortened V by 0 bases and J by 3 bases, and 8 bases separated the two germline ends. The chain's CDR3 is CASSYSAGYTEAFF. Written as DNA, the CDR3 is TGTGCCAGCAGTTACTCGGCGGGTTACACTGAAGCTTTCTTT.

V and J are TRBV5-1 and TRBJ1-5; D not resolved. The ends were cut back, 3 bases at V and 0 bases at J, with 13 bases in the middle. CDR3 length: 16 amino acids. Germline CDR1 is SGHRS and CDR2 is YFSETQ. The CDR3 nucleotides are TGCGCCAGCAGCTCTGGACGGGAATATAGCAATCAGCCCCAGCATTTT. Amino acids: CASSSGREYSNQPQHF.

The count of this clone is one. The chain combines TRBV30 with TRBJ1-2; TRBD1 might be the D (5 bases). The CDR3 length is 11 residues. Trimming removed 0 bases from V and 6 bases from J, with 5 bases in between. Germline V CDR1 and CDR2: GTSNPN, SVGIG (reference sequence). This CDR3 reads CAWSVGDGYTF. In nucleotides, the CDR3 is TGTGCCTGGAGTGTAGGGGATGGCTACACCTTC.

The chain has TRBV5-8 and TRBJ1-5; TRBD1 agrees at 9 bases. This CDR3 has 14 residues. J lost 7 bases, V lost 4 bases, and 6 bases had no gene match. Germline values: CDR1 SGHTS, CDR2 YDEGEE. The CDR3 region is CASSPGQGGQPQHF. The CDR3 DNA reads TGTGCCAGCAGCCCGGGACAGGGAGGCCAGCCCCAGCATTTT.

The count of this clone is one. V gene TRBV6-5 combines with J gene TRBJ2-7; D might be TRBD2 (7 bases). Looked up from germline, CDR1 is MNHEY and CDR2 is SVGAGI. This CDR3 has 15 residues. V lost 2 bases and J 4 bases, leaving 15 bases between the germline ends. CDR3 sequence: CASSYARGGGYEQYF. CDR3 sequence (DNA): TGTGCCAGCAGTTACGCAAGGGGGGGTGGGTACGAGCAGTACTTC.

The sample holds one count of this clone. DNA for the CDR3: TGTGCCAGCAGTAAGGGCAGGGGGCGCCACACCGGGGAGCTGTTTTTT. Protein: CASSKGRGRHTGELFF. This rearrangement joins TRBV27 to TRBJ2-2; the match to TRBD1 covers 8 bases. Germline values: CDR1 MNHEY, CDR2 SMNVEV (reference sequence). Trimming cost V 5 bases and J 3 bases; bases outside gene matches: 8. The CDR3 is 16 amino acids.